This T cell receptor (beta chain) was sequenced for a study of T-cell memory formation after mild COVID-19. Germline V gene lookup returns CDR1 SEHNR and CDR2 FQNEAQ (reference sequence). The CDR3 runs to 19 residues. V lost 1 base to trimming and J lost 3 bases; unmatched junction nucleotides: 11. MiXCR was run by TCRdb on the 5' RACE reads, yielding one entry per CDR3 protein. Of 500,000 to 550,000 distinct CDR3 sequences in the sample, about 20% are singletons; the top ten hold 12%. The V and J genes are TRBV7-9 and TRBJ2-2; the match to TRBD2 covers 10 bases. Sequenced sample: PBMCs or a T cell subset sorted from them (not recorded which). The clonotype was recovered from an adult woman who had mild COVID-19 (a few samples of this study predate the infection). Cell type and time point are not known. CDR3 bases: TGTGCCAGCAGCTTAGGAGGGCTAGCGGGAGCCGGGGACACCGGGGAGCTGTTTTTT. Translation: CASSLGGLAGAGDTGELFF.